This T cell receptor beta chain appears in the sequencing data of a study of blood T cell repertoires in COVID-19. Study overall: Collection of acute and convalescent COVID-19 samples took place in the United States, Italy and Spain. Nucleic acid was either cDNA or gDNA, and it came from T cells, B-cell-depleted T cells, or PBMCs.

V shed 2 bases and J shed 4 bases, with 14 bases lying between them. CDR3 size: 15 residues. Germline CDR1 reads SGHTA; CDR2 reads FQGNSA. In the authors' methods: Reference gene primer amplification yielded estimated nucleated cell counts. Sequenced by immunoSEQ multiplex PCR; TCRdb stores in-frame clones only, minus some. The DNA was the basis for D and trimming; V, J and clone size are from that table. The profile shows hundreds of thousands of clones, approximately 90% of them singletons. Specimen: peripheral blood. This TCR came from a woman younger than 35 who had recovered from COVID-19. The chain recombines TRBV7-2 with TRBJ2-5; a possible D gene is TRBD2 (5 bases). The CDR3 here is CASSLIFGVGETQYF. CDR3 coding DNA: TGTGCCAGCAGCTTAATATTCGGGGTTGGAGAGACCCAGTACTTC.